This T cell receptor beta chain came from a study of blood T cell repertoires in COVID-19. Background on the study: PBMCs, B-cell-depleted T cells, or T cells provided the cDNA or gDNA that made up the material.

This clone was counted a few times. Germline CDR1 and CDR2: SGHNT and YYREEE (reference sequence). This CDR3 region has 15 residues. The J segment lost 1 base and the V segment lost 2 bases, leaving 5 bases of the junction unmatched. Original processing methods: Estimation of nucleated cell counts was performed using reference gene primer amplification. TCRdb's copy holds only in-frame clones and misses some; the assay was immunoSEQ multiplex PCR. That table gives V, J and clone size, and the DNA gave D and trimming. This sample has 90,000 to 120,000 clones, with 80% to 95% found just once. This sequence originates from a woman younger than 45 with acute or convalescent COVID-19. Sequencing was performed on peripheral blood. The rearrangement joins TRBV5-4 to TRBJ1-1; 7 nucleotides agree with TRBD1. CDR3 in DNA: TGTGCCAGCAGCTTTGGACAGGAAAGGAACACTGAAGCTTTCTTT. It yields the protein CASSFGQERNTEAFF.